Below are 2 T cell receptor beta chains sequenced from a single sample in a study of blood T cell repertoires in COVID-19. This table comes from immunoSEQ multiplex PCR, and its TCRdb copy is limited to in-frame clones, with some not included. This sample has around 230,000 clones, with about nine tenths found just once. The specimen was peripheral blood. These TCRs come from a young man who had recovered from COVID-19.

This chain links TRBV30 with TRBJ1-1; D is possibly TRBD1 (5 bases). Trimming cost V 0 bases and J 7 bases, with 12 bases left between them. CDR3 length: 13 residues. Germline assignment: CDR1 GTSNPN and CDR2 SVGIG (reference sequence). The CDR3 coding sequence is TGTGCCTGGAGTGTAGGGGCGGCTGTTGAAGCTTTCTTT. It encodes CAWSVGAAVEAFF.

The chain has TRBV21-1 and TRBJ2-7; TRBD1, the table's D call, was not compared with the DNA. TRBV21-1 corresponds to a pseudogene. The CDR3 is made up of 14 amino acids. CDR3 residues: CASSFNRGEYEQYF. The CDR3 region has the DNA TGTGCCAGCAGCTTTAACAGGGGTGAGTACGAGCAGTACTTC.